Below, 2 T cell receptor beta chains from the same sample are listed, as sequenced in a study of cytomegalovirus exposure and HLA in healthy donors (dated 2017 in TCRdb). The library was generated by the immunoSEQ multiplex PCR assay. For the multiplex PCR, a mixture combining 60 forward primers for TCR Vbeta segments and 13 reverse primers for TCR Jbeta segments was used. The table was pulled from immuneACCESS by TCRdb, which kept in-frame rearrangements only. Such tables lose some clones; where checked, under half of the loss comes from unresolved V genes, and the rest has no known cause. In this sample the table shows approximately 180,000 clones, roughly 80% of which occur a single time. The ten largest clones add up to about 13% of the sample. Sequencing used PBMCs. The receptors shown here come from a woman in her forties or fifties in good health and CMV-seropositive.

This chain uses TRBV15 with TRBJ1-3; D perhaps matches TRBD1 (5 bases). V shed 0 bases and J shed 6 bases, with 12 bases lying between them. CDR3 length: 15 residues. Per germline, CDR1 LNHNV and CDR2 YYDKDF (reference sequence). The CDR3 reads CATSRDRDRVNTIYF. The CDR3, as DNA: TGTGCCACCAGCAGAGACAGGGATCGCGTAAACACCATATATTTT.

This clone has a single count. The rearrangement uses TRBV18 and TRBJ2-1, with TRBD2 as a possible D gene (5 bases). Germline V gene lookup returns CDR1 KGHSH and CDR2 LQKENI. The CDR3 covers 12 residues. Between the trimmed V and J ends, which lost 4 bases and 8 bases, there was a span of 9 bases. The CDR3 spells CASSLTRDEQFF. Written as DNA, the CDR3 is TGTGCCAGCTCACTAACTAGGGATGAGCAGTTCTTC.